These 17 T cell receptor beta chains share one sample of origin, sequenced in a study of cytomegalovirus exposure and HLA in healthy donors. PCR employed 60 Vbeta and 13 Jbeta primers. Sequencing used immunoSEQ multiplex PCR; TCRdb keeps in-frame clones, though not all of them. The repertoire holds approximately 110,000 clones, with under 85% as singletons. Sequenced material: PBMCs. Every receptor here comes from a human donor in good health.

The chain's CDR3 is CASTLGAGGSEQYF. Here the CDR3 DNA reads TGTGCCAGCACCCTGGGCGCGGGTGGGAGCGAGCAGTACTTC. J is TRBJ2-7 and V is TRBV9; a weak D match, TRBD2 (5 bases). This CDR3 contains 14 residues. The germline CDR1 and CDR2 sequences are SGDLS and YYNGEE. With 6 bases removed from V and 6 bases from J, the gap between germline ends came to 19 bases.

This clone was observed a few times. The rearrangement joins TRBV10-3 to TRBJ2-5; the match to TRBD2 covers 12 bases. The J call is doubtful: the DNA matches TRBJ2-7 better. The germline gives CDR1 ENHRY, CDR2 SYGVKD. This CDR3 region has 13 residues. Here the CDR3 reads CASGTSGFYEQYF. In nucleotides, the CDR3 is TGTGCCAGCGGGACTAGCGGGTTCTACGAGCAGTACTTC.

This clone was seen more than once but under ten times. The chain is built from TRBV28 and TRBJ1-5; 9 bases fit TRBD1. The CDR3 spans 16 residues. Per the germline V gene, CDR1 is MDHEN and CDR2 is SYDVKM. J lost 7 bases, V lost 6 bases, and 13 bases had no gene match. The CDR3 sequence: CASSIQDRGPWQPQHF. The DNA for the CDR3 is TGTGCCAGCAGCATACAGGACAGGGGCCCCTGGCAGCCCCAGCATTTT.

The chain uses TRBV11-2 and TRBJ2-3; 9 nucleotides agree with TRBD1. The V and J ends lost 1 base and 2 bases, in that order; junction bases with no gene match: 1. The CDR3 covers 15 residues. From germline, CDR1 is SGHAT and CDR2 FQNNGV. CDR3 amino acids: CASSLGTGDTDTQYF. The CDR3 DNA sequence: TGTGCCAGCAGCTTAGGGACAGGGGACACAGATACGCAGTATTTT.

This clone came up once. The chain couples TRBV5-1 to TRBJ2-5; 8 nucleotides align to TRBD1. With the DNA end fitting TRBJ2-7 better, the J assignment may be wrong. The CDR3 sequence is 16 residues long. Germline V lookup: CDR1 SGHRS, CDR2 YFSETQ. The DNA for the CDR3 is TGCGCCAGCAGCTTGGGGCAGGGGGCTTACTCCTACGAGCAGTACTTC. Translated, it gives CASSLGQGAYSYEQYF.

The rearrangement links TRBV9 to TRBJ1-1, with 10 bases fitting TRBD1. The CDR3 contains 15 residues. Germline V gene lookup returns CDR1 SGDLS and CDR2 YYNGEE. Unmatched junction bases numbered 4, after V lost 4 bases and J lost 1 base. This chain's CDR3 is CASSPRQGANTEAFF. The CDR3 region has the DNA TGTGCCAGCAGCCCCAGACAGGGGGCGAACACTGAAGCTTTCTTT.

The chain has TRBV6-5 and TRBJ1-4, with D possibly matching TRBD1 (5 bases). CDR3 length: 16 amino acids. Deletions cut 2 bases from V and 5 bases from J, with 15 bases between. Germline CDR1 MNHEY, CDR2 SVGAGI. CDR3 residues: CASSYGPAAGNEKLFF. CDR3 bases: TGTGCCAGCAGTTACGGCCCAGCCGCAGGGAATGAAAAACTGTTTTTT.

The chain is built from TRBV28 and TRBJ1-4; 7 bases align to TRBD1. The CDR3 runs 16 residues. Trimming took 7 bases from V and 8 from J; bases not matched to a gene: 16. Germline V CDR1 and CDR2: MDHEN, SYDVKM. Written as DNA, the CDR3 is TGTGCCAGCAAGTTAACAGGGGAAGGCAGGGGCGAAAAACTGTTTTTT. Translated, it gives CASKLTGEGRGEKLFF.

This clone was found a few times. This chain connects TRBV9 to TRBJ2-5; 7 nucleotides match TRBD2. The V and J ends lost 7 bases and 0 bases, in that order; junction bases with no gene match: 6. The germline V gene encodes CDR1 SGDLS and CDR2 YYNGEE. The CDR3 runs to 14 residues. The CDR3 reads CASSGAGYQETQYF. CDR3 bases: TGTGCCAGCTCTGGAGCGGGGTACCAAGAGACCCAGTACTTC.

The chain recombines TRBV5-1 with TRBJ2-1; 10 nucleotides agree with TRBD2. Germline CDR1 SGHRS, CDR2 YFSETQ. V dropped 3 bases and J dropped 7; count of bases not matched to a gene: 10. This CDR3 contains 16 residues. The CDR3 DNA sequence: TGCGCCAGCAGCTCTTCCGGGACTAGCGTTGGGAATGAGCAGTTCTTC. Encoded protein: CASSSSGTSVGNEQFF.

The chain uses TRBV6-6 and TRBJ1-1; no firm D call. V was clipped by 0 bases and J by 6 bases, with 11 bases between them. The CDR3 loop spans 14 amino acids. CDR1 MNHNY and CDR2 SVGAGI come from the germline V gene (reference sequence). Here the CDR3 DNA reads TGTGCCAGCAGTTACTCGTTCCCGAGGCCTGAAGCTTTCTTT. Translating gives CASSYSFPRPEAFF.

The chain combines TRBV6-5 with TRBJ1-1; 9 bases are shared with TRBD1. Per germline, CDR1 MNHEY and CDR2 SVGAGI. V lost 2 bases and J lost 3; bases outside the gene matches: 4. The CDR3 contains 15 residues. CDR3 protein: CASSYGWTGDTEAFF. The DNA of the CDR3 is TGTGCCAGCAGTTACGGGTGGACAGGGGACACTGAAGCTTTCTTT.

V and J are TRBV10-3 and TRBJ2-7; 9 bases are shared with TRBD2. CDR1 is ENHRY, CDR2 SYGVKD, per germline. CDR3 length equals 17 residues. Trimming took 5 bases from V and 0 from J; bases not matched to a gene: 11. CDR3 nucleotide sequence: TGTGCCATCAGTCCTTTAGCGGGAGCCCTCCTCTCCTACGAGCAGTACTTC. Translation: CAISPLAGALLSYEQYF.

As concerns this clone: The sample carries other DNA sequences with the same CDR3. CDR3 in DNA: TGTGCCACCAGCAGAGACAGGGGTAGCAATCAGCCCCAGCATTTT. Amino acids: CATSRDRGSNQPQHF. The chain links TRBV15 to TRBJ1-5; TRBD1 might be the D (6 bases). Germline CDR1 LNHNV, CDR2 YYDKDF (reference sequence). The CDR3 consists of 15 residues. Trimming stripped 0 bases from V and 0 bases from J, with 6 bases between.

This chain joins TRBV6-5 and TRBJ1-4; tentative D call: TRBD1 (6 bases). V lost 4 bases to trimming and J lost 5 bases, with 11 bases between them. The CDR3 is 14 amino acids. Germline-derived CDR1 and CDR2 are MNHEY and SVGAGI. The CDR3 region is CASSSRTENEKLFF. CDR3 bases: TGTGCCAGCAGTTCTCGGACAGAGAATGAAAAACTGTTTTTT.

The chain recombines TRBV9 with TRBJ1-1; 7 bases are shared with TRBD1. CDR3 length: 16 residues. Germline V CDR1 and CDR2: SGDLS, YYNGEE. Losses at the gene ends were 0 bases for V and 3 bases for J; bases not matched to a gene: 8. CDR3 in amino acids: CASSVAIQGTDTEAFF. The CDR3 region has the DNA TGTGCCAGCAGCGTAGCTATTCAGGGGACAGACACTGAAGCTTTCTTT.

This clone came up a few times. The CDR3 reads CASSGTSGSNEQFF. DNA of the CDR3: TGTGCCAGCAGTGGGACTAGCGGGAGCAATGAGCAGTTCTTC. The rearrangement uses TRBV6-4 and TRBJ2-1; 13 bases map to TRBD2. This CDR3 region has 14 residues. The trim removed 4 bases at V and 6 bases at J, leaving 0 bases unmatched. Germline assignment: CDR1 MRHNA and CDR2 SNTAGT.